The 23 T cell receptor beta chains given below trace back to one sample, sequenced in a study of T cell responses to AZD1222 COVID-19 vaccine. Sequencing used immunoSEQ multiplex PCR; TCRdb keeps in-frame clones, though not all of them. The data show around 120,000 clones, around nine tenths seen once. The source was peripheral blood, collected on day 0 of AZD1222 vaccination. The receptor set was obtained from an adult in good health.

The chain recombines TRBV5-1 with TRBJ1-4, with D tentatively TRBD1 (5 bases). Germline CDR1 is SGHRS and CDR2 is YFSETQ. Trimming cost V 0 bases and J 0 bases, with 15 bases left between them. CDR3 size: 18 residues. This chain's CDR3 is CASSLVFRDRATNEKLFF. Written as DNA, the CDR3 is TGCGCCAGCAGCTTGGTGTTTAGGGACCGTGCAACTAATGAAAAACTGTTTTTT. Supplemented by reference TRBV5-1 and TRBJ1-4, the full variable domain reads KAGVTQTPRYLIKTRGQQVTLSCSPISGHRSVSWYQQTPGQGLQFLFEYFSETQRNKGNFPGRFSGRQFSNSRSEMNVSTLELGDSALYLCASSLVFRDRATNEKLFFGSGTQLSVL.

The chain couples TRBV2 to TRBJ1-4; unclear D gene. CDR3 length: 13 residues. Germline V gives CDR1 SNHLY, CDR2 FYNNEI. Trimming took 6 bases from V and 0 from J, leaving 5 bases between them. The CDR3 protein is CASRGTTNEKLFF. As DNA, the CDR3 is TGTGCCAGCAGAGGAACAACTAATGAAAAACTGTTTTTT.

CDR3 protein: CASSRPPRQGARLGNQPQHF. CDR3 nucleotide sequence: TGTGCCAGCAGCCGCCCCCCGCGACAGGGGGCTCGCCTGGGCAATCAGCCCCAGCATTTT. This rearrangement joins TRBV3-1 (or the pseudogene TRBV3-2) to TRBJ1-5, with 10 bases identical to TRBD1. Germline V gene sequence: CDR1 LGHDT, CDR2 YNNKEL (reference sequence). CDR3 size: 20 residues. Trimming removed 4 bases from V and 2 bases from J; junction bases left unmatched: 17.

In nucleotides, the CDR3 is TGTGCCAGCAGGAGACAGGGATACGAGCAGTACTTC. Its protein product is CASRRQGYEQYF. The chain employs TRBV6-5 and TRBJ2-7, with 7 bases that match TRBD1. CDR1 and CDR2 from the germline V gene are MNHEY and SVGAGI. The CDR3 spans 12 residues. The V gene end was trimmed by 6 bases and the J gene end by 4 bases; junction bases not matched to a gene: 3.

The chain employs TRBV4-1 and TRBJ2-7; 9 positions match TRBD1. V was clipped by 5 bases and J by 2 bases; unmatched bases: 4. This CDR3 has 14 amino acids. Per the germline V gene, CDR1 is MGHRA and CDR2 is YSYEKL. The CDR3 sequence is CASSSRTGAYEQYF. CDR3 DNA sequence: TGCGCCAGCAGCTCTCGGACAGGGGCCTACGAGCAGTACTTC.

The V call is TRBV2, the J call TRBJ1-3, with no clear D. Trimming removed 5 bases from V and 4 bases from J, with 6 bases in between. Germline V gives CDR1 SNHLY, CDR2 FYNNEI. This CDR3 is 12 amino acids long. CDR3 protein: CASSTRGNTIYF. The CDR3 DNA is TGTGCCAGCAGTACCCGGGGAAACACCATATATTTT.

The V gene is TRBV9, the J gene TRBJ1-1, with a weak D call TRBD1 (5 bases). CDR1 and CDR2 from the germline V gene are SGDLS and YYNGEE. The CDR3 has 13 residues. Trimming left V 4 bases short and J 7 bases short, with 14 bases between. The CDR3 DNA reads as TGTGCCAGCAGCACCCAGGGTGGGAATGAAGCTTTCTTT. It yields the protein CASSTQGGNEAFF.

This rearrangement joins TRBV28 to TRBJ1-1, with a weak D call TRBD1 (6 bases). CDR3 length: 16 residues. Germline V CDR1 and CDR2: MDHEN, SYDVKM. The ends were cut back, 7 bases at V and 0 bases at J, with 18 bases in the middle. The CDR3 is CASNSPGGALNTEAFF. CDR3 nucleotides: TGTGCCAGCAATTCCCCGGGGGGGGCGTTGAACACTGAAGCTTTCTTT.

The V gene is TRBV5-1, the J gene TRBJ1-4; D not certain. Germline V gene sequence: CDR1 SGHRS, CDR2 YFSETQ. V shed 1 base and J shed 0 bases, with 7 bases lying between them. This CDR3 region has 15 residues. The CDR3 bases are TGCGCCAGCAGCTTGTCTGTGACAACTAATGAAAAACTGTTTTTT. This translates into CASSLSVTTNEKLFF.

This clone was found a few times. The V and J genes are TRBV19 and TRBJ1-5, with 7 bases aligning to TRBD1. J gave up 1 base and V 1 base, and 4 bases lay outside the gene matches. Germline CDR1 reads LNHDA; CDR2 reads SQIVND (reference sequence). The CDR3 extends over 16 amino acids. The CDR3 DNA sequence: TGTGCCAGTAGTATAGTTACAGGGGTAAGCAATCAGCCCCAGCATTTT. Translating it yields CASSIVTGVSNQPQHF. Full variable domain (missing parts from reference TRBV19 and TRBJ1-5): DGGITQSPKYLFRKEGQNVTLSCEQNLNHDAMYWYRQDPGQGLRLIYYSQIVNDFQKGDIAEGYSVSREKKESFPLTVTSAQKNPTAFYLCASSIVTGVSNQPQHFGDGTRLSIL.

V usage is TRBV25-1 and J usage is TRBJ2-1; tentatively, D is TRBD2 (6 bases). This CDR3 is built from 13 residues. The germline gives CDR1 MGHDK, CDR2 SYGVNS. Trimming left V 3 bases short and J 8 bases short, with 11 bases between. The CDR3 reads CASSEAGGDEQFF. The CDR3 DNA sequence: TGTGCCAGCAGTGAGGCCGGAGGGGATGAGCAGTTCTTC.

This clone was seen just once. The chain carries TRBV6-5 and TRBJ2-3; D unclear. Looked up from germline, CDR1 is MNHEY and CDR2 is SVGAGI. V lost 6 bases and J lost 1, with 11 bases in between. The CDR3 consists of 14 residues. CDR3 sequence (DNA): TGTGCCAGCAGGTCGCATATGGGCACAGATACGCAGTATTTT. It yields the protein CASRSHMGTDTQYF.

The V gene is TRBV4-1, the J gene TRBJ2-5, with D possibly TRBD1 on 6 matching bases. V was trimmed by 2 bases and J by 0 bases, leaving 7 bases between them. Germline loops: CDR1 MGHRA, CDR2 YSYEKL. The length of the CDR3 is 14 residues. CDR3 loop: CASSQRQDQETQYF. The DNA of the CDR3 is TGCGCCAGCAGCCAACGACAGGACCAAGAGACCCAGTACTTC.

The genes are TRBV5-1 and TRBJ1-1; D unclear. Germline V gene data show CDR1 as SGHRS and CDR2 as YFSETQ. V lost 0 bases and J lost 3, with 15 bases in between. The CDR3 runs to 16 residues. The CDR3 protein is CASSLGSGIGDTEAFF. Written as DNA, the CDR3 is TGCGCCAGCAGCTTGGGGTCGGGGATTGGTGACACTGAAGCTTTCTTT.

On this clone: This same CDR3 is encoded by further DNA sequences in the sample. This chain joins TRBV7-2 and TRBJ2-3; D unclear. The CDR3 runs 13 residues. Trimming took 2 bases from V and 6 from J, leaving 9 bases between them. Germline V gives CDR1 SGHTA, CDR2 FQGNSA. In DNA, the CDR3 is TGTGCCAGCAGCTTAAATCCCGGGGATACGCAGTATTTT. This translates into CASSLNPGDTQYF.

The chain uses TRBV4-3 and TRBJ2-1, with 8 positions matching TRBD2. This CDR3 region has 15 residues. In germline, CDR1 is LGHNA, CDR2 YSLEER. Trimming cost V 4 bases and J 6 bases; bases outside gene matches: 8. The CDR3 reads CASSLGAGGPNEQFF. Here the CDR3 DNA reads TGCGCCAGCAGCCTGGGGGCGGGGGGACCCAATGAGCAGTTCTTC.

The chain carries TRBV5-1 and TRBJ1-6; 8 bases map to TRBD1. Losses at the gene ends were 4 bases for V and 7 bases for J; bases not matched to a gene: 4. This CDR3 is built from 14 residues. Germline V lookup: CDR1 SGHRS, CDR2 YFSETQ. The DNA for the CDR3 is TGCGCCAGCAGCGAGGGACAGGTCAATTCACCCCTCCACTTT. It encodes CASSEGQVNSPLHF.

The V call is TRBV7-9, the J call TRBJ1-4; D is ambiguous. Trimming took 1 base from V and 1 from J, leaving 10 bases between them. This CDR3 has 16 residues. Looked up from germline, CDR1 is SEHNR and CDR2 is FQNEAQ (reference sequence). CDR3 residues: CASSLGGRRTNEKLFF. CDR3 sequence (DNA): TGTGCCAGCAGCTTAGGAGGGAGACGAACTAATGAAAAACTGTTTTTT.

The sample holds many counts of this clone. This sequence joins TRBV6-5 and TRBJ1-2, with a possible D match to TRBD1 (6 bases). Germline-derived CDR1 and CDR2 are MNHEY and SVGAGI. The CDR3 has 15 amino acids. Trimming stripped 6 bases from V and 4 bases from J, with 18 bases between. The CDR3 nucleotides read TGTGCCAGCAGCGACCGGGCGGACAGCGGCTATGGCTACACCTTC. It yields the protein CASSDRADSGYGYTF.

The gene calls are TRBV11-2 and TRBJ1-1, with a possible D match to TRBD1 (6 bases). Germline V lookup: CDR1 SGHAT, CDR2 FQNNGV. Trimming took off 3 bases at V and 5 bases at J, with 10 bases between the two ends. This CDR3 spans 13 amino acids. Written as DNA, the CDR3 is TGTGCCAGCAGCTTTAGGGGGTCTACTGAAGCTTTCTTT. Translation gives CASSFRGSTEAFF.

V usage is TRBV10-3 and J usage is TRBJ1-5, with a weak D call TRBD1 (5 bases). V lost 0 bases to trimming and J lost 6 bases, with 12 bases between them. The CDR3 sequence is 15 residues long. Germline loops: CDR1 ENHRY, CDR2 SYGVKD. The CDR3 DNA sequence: TGTGCCATCAGTGAGTCGACCTTCCAGGGTCAGCCCCAGCATTTT. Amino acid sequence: CAISESTFQGQPQHF.

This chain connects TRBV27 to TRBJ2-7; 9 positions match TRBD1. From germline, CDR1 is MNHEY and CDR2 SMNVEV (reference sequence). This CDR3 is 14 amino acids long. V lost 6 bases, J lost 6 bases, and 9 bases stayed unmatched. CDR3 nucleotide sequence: TGTGCCAGCAGGTTCCGGGACAGGGCTTTCGAGCAGTACTTC. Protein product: CASRFRDRAFEQYF.

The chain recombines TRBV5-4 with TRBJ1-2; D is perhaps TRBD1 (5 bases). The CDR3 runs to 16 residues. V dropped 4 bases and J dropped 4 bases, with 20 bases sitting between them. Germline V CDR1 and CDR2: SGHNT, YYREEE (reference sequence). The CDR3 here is CASSPNLGGNLYGYTF. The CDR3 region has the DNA TGTGCCAGCAGCCCGAACCTTGGGGGGAACCTCTATGGCTACACCTTC.